The 32 T cell receptor beta chains given below trace back to one sample, sequenced in a study of blood T cell repertoires in COVID-19. Clones were read by immunoSEQ multiplex PCR, and TCRdb kept only the in-frame ones, dropping some. The repertoire includes tens of thousands of clones, around 89% of them detected once, and more than 7% sits in the top ten. Sequencing was carried out using peripheral blood. The receptors shown here come from a man aged 30 to 45 with active or convalescent COVID-19.

The chain has TRBV6-5 and TRBJ2-1, with 7 nucleotides matching TRBD2. Looked up from germline, CDR1 is MNHEY and CDR2 is SVGAGI. The junction had 4 bases not matched to a gene; V was cut back by 7 bases and J by 1 base. The CDR3 runs to 14 residues. DNA for the CDR3: TGTGCCAGCAAAGCGGGGCCTTCCTACAATGAGCAGTTCTTC. Residues: CASKAGPSYNEQFF.

The chain joins TRBV3-1 (or the pseudogene TRBV3-2) to TRBJ1-1; TRBD1 matches 7 bases. Looked up from germline, CDR1 is LGHDT and CDR2 is YNNKEL (reference sequence). This CDR3 has 13 amino acids. Germline trimming cut 5 bases from V and 4 bases from J; bases unmatched to any gene: 4. CDR3 coding DNA: TGTGCCAGCAGCGACAGGGATGCCACTGAAGCTTTCTTT. This translates into CASSDRDATEAFF.

V and J are TRBV19 and TRBJ2-1; TRBD2 might be the D (5 bases). The germline V gene encodes CDR1 LNHDA and CDR2 SQIVND (reference sequence). This CDR3 region has 12 residues. Trimming pared 2 bases from V and 10 bases from J, leaving 9 bases between. The CDR3 spells CASSIFEGEQFF. The CDR3 DNA is TGTGCCAGTAGTATATTCGAGGGAGAGCAGTTCTTC.

This chain uses TRBV2 with TRBJ2-5; 8 nucleotides agree with TRBD2. V lost 10 bases and J lost 1; bases outside the gene matches: 8. Per the germline V gene, CDR1 is SNHLY and CDR2 is FYNNEI. The CDR3 runs to 14 residues. In DNA form, the CDR3 reads TGTGCCACTTCCGGGGGGGGGATCCAAGAGACCCAGTACTTC. Translated: CATSGGGIQETQYF.

This chain links TRBV18 with TRBJ2-2; TRBD1 matches at 7 bases. This CDR3 has 16 amino acids. Trimming at V came to 6 bases and at J to 7 bases, leaving 14 bases not matched to a gene. Germline V gene lookup returns CDR1 KGHSH and CDR2 LQKENI. The CDR3, as DNA: TGTGCCAGCTCTCTCCCTCGACAGGGACCAGACGGGGAGCTGTTTTTT. Amino acids: CASSLPRQGPDGELFF.

This clone was detected only a few times. Additional DNA sequences in this sample encode the identical CDR3. The V call is TRBV5-1, the J call TRBJ2-3, with D tentatively TRBD2 (6 bases). V dropped 0 bases and J dropped 1 base, with 12 bases sitting between them. Looked up from germline, CDR1 is SGHRS and CDR2 is YFSETQ. This CDR3 is built from 16 residues. The CDR3 here is CASSLAALAGTDTQYF. CDR3 DNA sequence: TGCGCCAGCAGCTTGGCGGCACTAGCCGGCACAGATACGCAGTATTTT.

The genes are TRBV6-2 or TRBV6-3 and TRBJ2-3; D is possibly TRBD2 (6 bases). This CDR3 has 16 amino acids. Germline CDR1 reads MNHEY; CDR2 reads SVGEGT. V lost 5 bases and J lost 0, with 15 bases in between. The CDR3 coding sequence is TGTGCCAGCAGTCTCGGTAGCGGATCTAGCACAGATACGCAGTATTTT. This sequence encodes CASSLGSGSSTDTQYF.

This sequence joins TRBV10-3 and TRBJ1-5; no firm D call. CDR1 is ENHRY, CDR2 SYGVKD, per germline. CDR3 size: 14 residues. Trimming removed 4 bases from V and 0 bases from J, with 7 bases in between. The CDR3 loop reads CAISGQYSNQPQHF. CDR3 sequence (DNA): TGTGCCATCAGTGGACAATATAGCAATCAGCCCCAGCATTTT.

The chain uses TRBV5-5 and TRBJ2-7, with D maybe TRBD1 (6 bases). Germline loops: CDR1 SGHKS, CDR2 YYEKEE (reference sequence). This CDR3 has 15 amino acids. Trimming took 1 base from V and 2 from J, leaving 13 bases between them. As DNA, the CDR3 is TGTGCCAGCAGCTTGATAGCAGGGGAAGCCTACGAGCAGTACTTC. Amino acid sequence: CASSLIAGEAYEQYF.

The chain recombines TRBV7-8 with TRBJ2-5, with D possibly TRBD2 on 5 matching bases. Trimming took 0 bases from V and 5 from J, leaving 13 bases between them. CDR1 SGHVS and CDR2 FQNEAQ come from the germline V gene. The CDR3 sequence is 15 residues long. This CDR3 reads CASSLAVGREETQYF. The CDR3 coding sequence is TGTGCCAGCAGCTTAGCCGTGGGTAGGGAGGAGACCCAGTACTTC.

V usage is TRBV7-8 and J usage is TRBJ2-5; TRBD2 is a possible D gene (5 bases). V was shortened by 2 bases and J by 2 bases, with 15 bases between the two germline ends. Germline V gives CDR1 SGHVS, CDR2 FQNEAQ. This CDR3 is built from 16 residues. In nucleotides, the CDR3 is TGTGCCAGCAGCTTACGCCAACTAGTCCCACAAGAGACCCAGTACTTC. It is translated as CASSLRQLVPQETQYF.

The chain employs TRBV6-1 and TRBJ1-2, with 8 positions matching TRBD1. V shed 0 bases and J 7 bases; nucleotides not matched to a gene: 10. The CDR3 has 16 amino acids. CDR1 MNHNS and CDR2 SASEGT come from the germline V gene. DNA for the CDR3: TGTGCCAGCAGTGAAGCTCTTGCCGGGACAGGTGGTGGCTACACCTTC. Translated, it gives CASSEALAGTGGGYTF.

The chain combines TRBV19 with TRBJ2-3, with 8 bases fitting TRBD1. CDR3 length: 16 amino acids. V lost 3 bases to trimming and J lost 10 bases; unmatched junction nucleotides: 15. Germline V lookup: CDR1 LNHDA, CDR2 SQIVND (reference sequence). The CDR3: CASSIMGQVGAEAQYF. Here the CDR3 DNA reads TGTGCCAGTAGTATTATGGGACAGGTCGGGGCAGAGGCGCAGTATTTT.

CDR3 DNA: TGTGCCAGCAGCTTAGCGCTCCAGCGCCGTATTGTTTTGGATACGCAGTATTTT. It encodes CASSLALQRRIVLDTQYF. The chain has TRBV7-9 and TRBJ2-3; no clear D. Trimming took off 0 bases at V and 6 bases at J, with 22 bases between the two ends. CDR3 length equals 18 residues. The germline gives CDR1 SEHNR, CDR2 FQNEAQ (reference sequence).

The table lists this clone with a few counts. The V gene is TRBV6-6, the J gene TRBJ2-1; a possible D gene is TRBD2 (6 bases). Trimming took 6 bases from V and 0 from J, leaving 12 bases between them. Germline V gene sequence: CDR1 MNHNY, CDR2 SVGAGI (reference sequence). CDR3 size: 15 residues. In DNA, the CDR3 is TGTGCCAGCAGGCCGGGGGAAAGCTCCTACAATGAGCAGTTCTTC. Residues: CASRPGESSYNEQFF.

This clone has just a few counts. The chain carries TRBV7-6 and TRBJ1-5; D remains ambiguous. Trimming took 3 bases from V and 10 from J, leaving 10 bases between them. Per the germline V gene, CDR1 is SGHVS and CDR2 is FNYEAQ. CDR3 size: 12 residues. CDR3: CASSFDGGPQHF. The CDR3 DNA reads as TGTGCCAGCAGCTTTGATGGAGGACCCCAGCATTTT.

The chain employs TRBV11-2 and TRBJ1-4; D unresolved. This CDR3 is built from 16 residues. The V gene lost 1 base and the J gene lost 0 bases, with 9 bases spanning the gap. The germline gives CDR1 SGHAT, CDR2 FQNNGV. CDR3 in amino acids: CASSLGHTTTNEKLFF. CDR3 DNA sequence: TGTGCCAGCAGCTTAGGTCACACCACAACTAATGAAAAACTGTTTTTT. The variable domain in full, completed from reference TRBV11-2 and TRBJ1-4, reads EAGVAQSPRYKIIEKRQSVAFWCNPISGHATLYWYQQILGQGPKLLIQFQNNGVVDDSQLPKDRFSAERLKGVDSTLKIQPAKLEDSAVYLCASSLGHTTTNEKLFFGSGTQLSVL.

This sequence joins TRBV19 and TRBJ1-2; TRBD1 matches 9 bases. The CDR3 is made up of 18 amino acids. V was clipped by 7 bases and J by 1 base; unmatched bases: 16. Per germline, CDR1 LNHDA and CDR2 SQIVND (reference sequence). CDR3 residues: CASTDRGLGTGFNYGYTF. DNA of the CDR3: TGTGCCAGTACCGATAGAGGACTCGGGACAGGGTTTAACTATGGCTACACCTTC.

This chain connects TRBV29-1 to TRBJ2-3, with D perhaps matching TRBD2 (6 bases). This CDR3 is built from 14 residues. V was trimmed by 7 bases and J by 0 bases, leaving 14 bases between them. Germline V gene sequence: CDR1 SQVTM, CDR2 ANQGSEA. CDR3 sequence reads: CSATDGGSTDTQYF. Written as DNA, the CDR3 is TGCAGCGCGACCGATGGAGGGAGCACAGATACGCAGTATTTT.

This chain joins TRBV29-1 and TRBJ2-5; 13 nucleotides match TRBD2. Per germline, CDR1 SQVTM and CDR2 ANQGSEA. With 6 bases clipped from V and 5 bases from J, the junction kept 9 bases outside the gene matches. The CDR3 runs to 15 residues. The CDR3 nucleotides are TGCAGCGTGGCCCGGACTAGCGGGAGCCTTGAGACCCAGTACTTC. Its translation is CSVARTSGSLETQYF. Looking up the rest from reference TRBV29-1 and TRBJ2-5 gives the full variable domain: SAVISQKPSRDICQRGTSLTIQCQVDSQVTMMFWYRQQPGQSLTLIATANQGSEATYESGFVIDKFPISRPNLTFSTLTVSNMSPEDSSIYLCSVARTSGSLETQYFGPGTRLLVL.

Comments on this clone: Other DNA sequences in this specimen translate into the identical CDR3. This rearrangement joins TRBV2 to TRBJ1-3; D possibly corresponds to TRBD1 (6 bases). The CDR3 consists of 14 residues. Germline values: CDR1 SNHLY, CDR2 FYNNEI. V dropped 2 bases and J dropped 4 bases, with 9 bases sitting between them. CDR3 nucleotides: TGTGCCAGCAGTGAAAGGACAGTCGGAAACACCATATATTTT. Protein: CASSERTVGNTIYF.

The chain combines TRBV29-1 with TRBJ2-1; 10 nucleotides agree with TRBD1. Germline values: CDR1 SQVTM, CDR2 ANQGSEA. CDR3 length equals 13 residues. J was trimmed by 7 bases and V by 4 bases; bases with no gene match: 4. In DNA, the CDR3 is TGCAGCGTTGGGACAGGGGGTACAAATGAGCAGTTCTTC. It is translated as CSVGTGGTNEQFF.

The chain joins TRBV24-1 to TRBJ1-5; 7 nucleotides line up with TRBD1. The CDR3 runs 14 residues. The ends lost 2 bases at V and 7 bases at J; junction bases unmatched: 4. Germline values: CDR1 KGHDR, CDR2 SFDVKD. CDR3 residues: CATSDYRGGQPQHF. The CDR3, as DNA: TGTGCCACCAGTGATTACAGGGGTGGGCAGCCCCAGCATTTT.

The J gene is TRBJ2-2, the V gene TRBV7-3; D call uncertain. The length of the CDR3 is 12 residues. Germline loops: CDR1 SGHTA, CDR2 FQGTGA. V was cut by 9 bases and J by 6 bases, with 11 bases left in between. The CDR3 coding sequence is TGTGCCAGTGCCCCACGGGCCGGGGAGCTGTTTTTT. It is translated as CASAPRAGELFF.

Details on this clone: Other DNA variants within this sample encode the same CDR3. The chain couples TRBV5-6 to TRBJ2-3; 8 bases align to TRBD1. With 4 bases clipped from V and 6 bases from J, the junction kept 13 bases outside the gene matches. From germline, CDR1 is SGHDT and CDR2 YYEEEE. This CDR3 contains 16 residues. This CDR3 reads CASSQLLGQVTDTQYF. The CDR3, as DNA: TGTGCCAGCAGCCAATTGCTGGGACAGGTCACGGATACGCAGTATTTT.

The V and J genes are TRBV28 and TRBJ2-1; the match to TRBD2 covers 8 bases. This CDR3 spans 15 amino acids. V dropped 6 bases and J dropped 0; count of bases not matched to a gene: 4. Germline V gives CDR1 MDHEN, CDR2 SYDVKM. The CDR3 spells CASSPGLASYNEQFF. The CDR3 DNA sequence: TGTGCCAGCAGCCCCGGACTAGCCTCCTACAATGAGCAGTTCTTC.

The CDR3 DNA is TGCGCCAGCAGCAGGGACTGGGGGGATGAGCAGTTCTTC. Residues: CASSRDWGDEQFF. The rearrangement uses TRBV5-1 and TRBJ2-1; D is possibly TRBD2 (6 bases). In germline, CDR1 is SGHRS, CDR2 YFSETQ. The CDR3 loop spans 13 amino acids. Between the trimmed V and J ends, which lost 4 bases and 8 bases, there was a span of 13 bases.

In DNA, the CDR3 is TGCGCCAGCAGCTTGGGAACAGGAAACAATTCACCCCTCCACTTT. This gives the protein CASSLGTGNNSPLHF. This chain links TRBV5-1 with TRBJ1-6, with D perhaps TRBD1 (5 bases). Germline CDR1 SGHRS, CDR2 YFSETQ. V dropped 0 bases and J dropped 7 bases, with 11 bases sitting between them. The CDR3 totals 15 residues.

The rearrangement links TRBV29-1 to TRBJ2-2; D call uncertain. Germline V gene data show CDR1 as SQVTM and CDR2 as ANQGSEA. The CDR3 covers 14 residues. V lost 2 bases, J lost 3 bases, and 10 bases lay in between. CDR3 amino acids: CSVERSLDTGELFF. The CDR3 nucleotides are TGCAGCGTTGAAAGGAGTCTAGACACCGGGGAGCTGTTTTTT.

The chain is built from TRBV6-2 or TRBV6-3 and TRBJ2-5; 14 bases are a match to TRBD2. V dropped 0 bases and J dropped 4; count of bases not matched to a gene: 4. The CDR3 totals 17 residues. The germline V gene encodes CDR1 MNHEY and CDR2 SVGEGT. The CDR3 region has the DNA TGTGCCAGCAGTTACTCTTGGACTAGCGGGAGGCCAGAGACCCAGTACTTC. This sequence encodes CASSYSWTSGRPETQYF.

The chain combines TRBV3-1 (or the pseudogene TRBV3-2) with TRBJ2-7; tentatively, D is TRBD2 (7 bases). Trimming shortened V by 4 bases and J by 9 bases, and 19 bases separated the two germline ends. CDR1 is LGHDT, CDR2 YNNKEL, per germline (reference sequence). This CDR3 comprises 14 residues. CDR3 DNA: TGTGCCAGCAGCCCACCGCGGGGGCCGGAGGGGCAGTACGTC. Translated, it gives CASSPPRGPEGQYV.

The J gene is TRBJ2-1, the V gene TRBV25-1; a possible D gene is TRBD1 (6 bases). CDR3 size: 14 residues. The germline V gene encodes CDR1 MGHDK and CDR2 SYGVNS. The V end lost 10 bases, the J end lost 4 bases, and 17 bases lay between the germline ends. The CDR3 bases are TGTGCCACCAGGTCGAGGGGGAAGTACAATGAGCAGTTCTTC. As protein: CATRSRGKYNEQFF.